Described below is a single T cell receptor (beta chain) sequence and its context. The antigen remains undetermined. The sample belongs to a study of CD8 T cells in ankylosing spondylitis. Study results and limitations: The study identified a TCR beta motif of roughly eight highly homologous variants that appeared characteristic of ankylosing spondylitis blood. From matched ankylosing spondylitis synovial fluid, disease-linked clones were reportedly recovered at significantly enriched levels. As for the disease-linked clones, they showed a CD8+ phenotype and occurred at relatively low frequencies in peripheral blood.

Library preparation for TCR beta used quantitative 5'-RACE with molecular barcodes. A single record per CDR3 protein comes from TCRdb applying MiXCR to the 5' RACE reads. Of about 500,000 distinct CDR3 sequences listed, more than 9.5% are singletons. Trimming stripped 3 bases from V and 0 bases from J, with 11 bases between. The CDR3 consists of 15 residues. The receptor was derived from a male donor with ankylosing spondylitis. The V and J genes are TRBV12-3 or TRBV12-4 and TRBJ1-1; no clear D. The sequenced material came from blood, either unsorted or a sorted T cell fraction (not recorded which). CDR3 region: CASSLARLLNTEAFF. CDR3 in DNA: TGTGCCAGCAGTTTGGCCCGATTATTGAACACTGAAGCTTTCTTT.